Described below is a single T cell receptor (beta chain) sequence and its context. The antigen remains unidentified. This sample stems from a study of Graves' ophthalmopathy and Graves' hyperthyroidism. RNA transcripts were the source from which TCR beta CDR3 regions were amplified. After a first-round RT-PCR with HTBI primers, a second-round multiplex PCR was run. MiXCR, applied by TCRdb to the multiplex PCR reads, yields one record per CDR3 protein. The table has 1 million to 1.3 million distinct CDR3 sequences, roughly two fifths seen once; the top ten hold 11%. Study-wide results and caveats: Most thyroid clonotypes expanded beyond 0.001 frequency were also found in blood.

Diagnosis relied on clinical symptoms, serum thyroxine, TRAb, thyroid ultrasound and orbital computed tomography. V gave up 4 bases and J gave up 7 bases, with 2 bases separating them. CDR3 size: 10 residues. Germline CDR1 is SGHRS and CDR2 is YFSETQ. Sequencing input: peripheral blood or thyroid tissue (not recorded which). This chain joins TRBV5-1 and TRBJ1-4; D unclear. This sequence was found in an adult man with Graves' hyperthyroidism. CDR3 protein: CASSAEKLFF. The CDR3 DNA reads TGCGCCAGCAGCGCTGAAAAACTGTTTTTT.